This is a list of T cell receptor beta chains from one sample in a study of OX40 agonist ivuxolimab in advanced cancers. The table came from immunoSEQ multiplex PCR; TCRdb's copy has only in-frame clones and leaves some out. Of around 37,000 clones in the sample, about 88% were seen once. The sequences come from CD4+ or CD8+ T cells sorted from blood, collected in a trial of the OX40 agonist ivuxolimab. The source of these receptors is an adult with an advanced solid tumor such as melanoma, head and neck, liver or kidney cancer. Each CDR3 is given with its conserved first and last residue. Each record gives: J gene, clone size, V gene, D gene, CDR3 DNA, CDR3 protein. The D gene is left open where the match is weak. The size field is filled for only some rows; it gives once, few, many or a size class.

>TRBJ2-5|.|TRBV28|TRBD2
TGTGCCAGCAGTACCCTAGCGGGGGTCCAAGAGACCCAGTACTTC
CASSTLAGVQETQYF
>TRBJ2-1|once|TRBV5-1|TRBD1
TGCGCCAGCAGCTTGGGGACAGGGGATGTGATCGGGCAGTTCTTC
CASSLGTGDVIGQFF
>TRBJ2-2|.|TRBV9|.
TGTGCCAGCAGCGGGATAGGGGCGGTTAGTCCCACCGGGGAGCTGTTTTTT
CASSGIGAVSPTGELFF
>TRBJ1-4|.|TRBV9|TRBD1
TGTGCCAGCAAGGGACAGGGTAATGAAAAACTGTTTTTT
CASKGQGNEKLFF
>TRBJ2-1|.|TRBV9|TRBD1
TGTGCCAGCAGCGTAGAGGGGGACAGTAACAATGAGCAGTTCTTC
CASSVEGDSNNEQFF
>TRBJ1-2|.|TRBV29-1|.
TGCAGCGTGGTACAGGGTTATAATGGCTACACCTTC
CSVVQGYNGYTF
>TRBJ2-3|.|TRBV6-5|TRBD2
TGTGCCAGCAGTTACGGGACTAGCGGGAATAGGGATACGCAGTATTTT
CASSYGTSGNRDTQYF
>TRBJ2-3|.|TRBV9|TRBD2
TGTGCCAGCAGCGTAGCGGGCGGGAGGGCCCGGGGAGATACGCAGTATTTT
CASSVAGGRARGDTQYF
>TRBJ2-1|.|TRBV6-5|.
TGTGCCAGCAGTTCAGCGGGTTACAATGAGCAGTTCTTC
CASSSAGYNEQFF
>TRBJ1-4|.|TRBV9|.
TGTGCCAGCGGCAGGGGTAATGAAAAACTGTTTTTT
CASGRGNEKLFF
>TRBJ2-2|.|TRBV7-3|TRBD2
TGTGCCAGCGGCTCGGGACTAGGCGACACCGGGGAGCTGTTTTTT
CASGSGLGDTGELFF
>TRBJ2-1|.|TRBV9|.
TGTGCCAGCAGCCCCGGGGGCTACAATGAGCAGTTCTTC
CASSPGGYNEQFF
>TRBJ2-3|.|TRBV27|.
TGTGCCAGCAGTTCCTGGGACAGGGGAAGACTAGCGGCAGGAGGGGATACGCAGTATTTT
CASSSWDRGRLAAGGDTQYF
>TRBJ2-3|.|TRBV19|TRBD2
TGTGCCAGTAGTATCATGGGCGGGGGAGAAGATACGCAGTATTTT
CASSIMGGGEDTQYF
>TRBJ2-1|.|TRBV11-2|.
TGTGCCAGCACCTACTCGGGGGCTGAGCAGTTCTTC
CASTYSGAEQFF
>TRBJ1-5|.|TRBV27|.
TGTGCCAGCAGCCTAGGGGTGGGACAGCCCCAGCATTTT
CASSLGVGQPQHF
>TRBJ1-5|.|TRBV4-2|TRBD1
TGTGCCAGCAGCCCAGGGGGGGGCAATCAGCCCCAGCATTTT
CASSPGGGNQPQHF
>TRBJ2-5|.|TRBV27|.
TGTGCCAGCAGTTTACAAGGTTTTCAAGAGACCCAGTACTTC
CASSLQGFQETQYF
>TRBJ2-1|medium-sized|TRBV4-1|TRBD2
TGCGCCAGCCGGTACCTAGCGGGAGGAAATGAGCAGTTCTTC
CASRYLAGGNEQFF
>TRBJ2-5|.|TRBV5-1|.
TGCGCCAGCAGCTTGGGCGGGGGCCGGGAGACCCAGTACTTC
CASSLGGGRETQYF
>TRBJ2-5|.|TRBV7-9|.
TGTGCCAGCAGCCAACTGACTAACTACCAAGAGACCCAGTACTTC
CASSQLTNYQETQYF
>TRBJ2-2|few|TRBV4-1|.
TGCGCCAGCAGCCCGTGGGGACATCTGAACACCGGGGAGCTGTTTTTT
CASSPWGHLNTGELFF
>TRBJ2-7|few|TRBV27|TRBD2
TGTGCCAGCAGTTCCCTAGCGGGAGTTATCGAGCAGTACTTC
CASSSLAGVIEQYF
>TRBJ2-7|.|TRBV7-2|TRBD2
TGTGCCAGCAGCTCCTTAGCGGGAACTGTCTACGAGCAGTACTTC
CASSSLAGTVYEQYF
>TRBJ2-7|.|TRBV5-6|TRBD1
TGTGCCAGCAGCTTAAAGGGGGCCGGAACCTACGAGCAGTACTTC
CASSLKGAGTYEQYF
>TRBJ1-4|once|TRBV6-5|.
TGTGCCAGCAGTTACTTGGGGGACGAAAAACTGTTTTTT
CASSYLGDEKLFF
>TRBJ1-2|once|TRBV7-3|TRBD1
TGTGCCAGCAGCCAAGTAGCAGGGGGTACCTATGGCTACACCTTC
CASSQVAGGTYGYTF
>TRBJ2-7|.|TRBV7-6|.
TGTGCCAGCAGCTTAGCGCATGGACTGCCCCTCGAGCAGTACTTC
CASSLAHGLPLEQYF
>TRBJ2-7|.|TRBV4-3|TRBD1
TGCGCCAGCAGCCACGGACAGGGGATAGGCGAGCAGTACTTC
CASSHGQGIGEQYF
>TRBJ2-7|once|TRBV5-3|.
TGTGCCAGCAGTATCAGCCTAAGCTACGAGCAGTACTTC
CASSISLSYEQYF
>TRBJ1-6|.|TRBV6-4|.
TGTGCCAGCAGTCCAAACAAGAGCTCCTATAATTCACCCCTCCACTTT
CASSPNKSSYNSPLHF
>TRBJ2-1|.|TRBV7-9|TRBD1
TGTGCCAGCAGCTCCAGCAAACCGGGACAGGGAGGAGGTGAGCAGTTCTTC
CASSSSKPGQGGGEQFF
>TRBJ2-7|.|TRBV27|.
TGTGCCAGCAGTTTAAACAGGGCCTACGAGCAGTACTTC
CASSLNRAYEQYF
>TRBJ2-7|.|TRBV11-2|.
TGTGCCAGCAGCTTAGGGGCAGGAGCCTACTACGAGCAGTACTTC
CASSLGAGAYYEQYF
>TRBJ1-1|once|TRBV4-1|.
TGCGCCAGCAGCCCTAACTGGGGCGCCACTGAAGCTTTCTTT
CASSPNWGATEAFF
>TRBJ2-7|.|TRBV27|TRBD2
TGTGCCAGCGCACTAGCGGGAGGGAACTACGAGCAGTACTTC
CASALAGGNYEQYF
>TRBJ2-7|once|TRBV5-6|.
TGTGCCAGCAGCCCGACAGTATCCTACGAGCAGTACTTC
CASSPTVSYEQYF
>TRBJ2-1|.|TRBV5-1|.
TGCGCCAGCAGCTTGGGGCTTTACAATGAGCAGTTCTTC
CASSLGLYNEQFF
>TRBJ2-3|.|TRBV7-6|.
TGTGCCAGCAGCTTAGTAACGGGAGTAACAGATACGCAGTATTTT
CASSLVTGVTDTQYF
>TRBJ2-7|.|TRBV27|.
TGTGCCAGCAGCCATATCCCGGCGGGCAGATCGTATATGATTTCCTCCTACGAGCAGTACTTC
CASSHIPAGRSYMISSYEQYF
>TRBJ2-3|.|TRBV5-6|.
TGTGCCAGCAGCTCAGGAAGTGTCGAGACGCAGTATTTT
CASSSGSVETQYF
>TRBJ2-1|.|TRBV19|TRBD2
TGTGCCAGTAGTGCGTCCGGGACTAGCGATTACAATGAGCAGTTCTTC
CASSASGTSDYNEQFF
>TRBJ2-7|.|TRBV7-9|.
TGTGCCAGCAGCCCCCCAGGGTACGAGCAGTACTTC
CASSPPGYEQYF
>TRBJ1-2|.|TRBV7-9|TRBD1
TGTGCCAGCAGCTCCTCCAGGGGGCGCGACTATGGCTACACCTTC
CASSSSRGRDYGYTF
>TRBJ2-3|.|TRBV19|.
TGTGCCAGTAGTATTTACGGGACTAGCACAGATACGCAGTATTTT
CASSIYGTSTDTQYF
>TRBJ2-1|.|TRBV19|TRBD2
TGTGCCAGTAGTATAGGACTAGCGGGAGGCAATGAGCAGTTCTTC
CASSIGLAGGNEQFF
>TRBJ1-4|.|TRBV6-6|.
TGTGCCAGCAGTCTCTGGGCCTTCAGAGAGGATGAAAAACTGTTTTTT
CASSLWAFREDEKLFF